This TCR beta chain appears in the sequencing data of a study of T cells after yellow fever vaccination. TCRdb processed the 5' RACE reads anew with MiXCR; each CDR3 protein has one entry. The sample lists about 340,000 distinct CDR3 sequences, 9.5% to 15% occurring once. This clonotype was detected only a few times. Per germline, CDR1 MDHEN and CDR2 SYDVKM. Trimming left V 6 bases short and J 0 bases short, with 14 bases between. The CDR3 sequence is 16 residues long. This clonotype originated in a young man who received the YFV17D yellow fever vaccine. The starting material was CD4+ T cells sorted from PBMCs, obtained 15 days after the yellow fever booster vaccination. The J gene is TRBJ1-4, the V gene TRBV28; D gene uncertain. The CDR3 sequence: CASSLFLGATNEKLFF. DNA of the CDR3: TGTGCCAGCAGCCTATTTTTAGGTGCAACTAATGAAAAACTGTTTTTT. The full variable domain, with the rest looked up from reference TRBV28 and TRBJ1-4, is DVKVTQSSRYLVKRTGEKVFLECVQDMDHENMFWYRQDPGLGLRLIYFSYDVKMKEKGDIPEGYSVSREKKERFSLILESASTNQTSMYLCASSLFLGATNEKLFFGSGTQLSVL.